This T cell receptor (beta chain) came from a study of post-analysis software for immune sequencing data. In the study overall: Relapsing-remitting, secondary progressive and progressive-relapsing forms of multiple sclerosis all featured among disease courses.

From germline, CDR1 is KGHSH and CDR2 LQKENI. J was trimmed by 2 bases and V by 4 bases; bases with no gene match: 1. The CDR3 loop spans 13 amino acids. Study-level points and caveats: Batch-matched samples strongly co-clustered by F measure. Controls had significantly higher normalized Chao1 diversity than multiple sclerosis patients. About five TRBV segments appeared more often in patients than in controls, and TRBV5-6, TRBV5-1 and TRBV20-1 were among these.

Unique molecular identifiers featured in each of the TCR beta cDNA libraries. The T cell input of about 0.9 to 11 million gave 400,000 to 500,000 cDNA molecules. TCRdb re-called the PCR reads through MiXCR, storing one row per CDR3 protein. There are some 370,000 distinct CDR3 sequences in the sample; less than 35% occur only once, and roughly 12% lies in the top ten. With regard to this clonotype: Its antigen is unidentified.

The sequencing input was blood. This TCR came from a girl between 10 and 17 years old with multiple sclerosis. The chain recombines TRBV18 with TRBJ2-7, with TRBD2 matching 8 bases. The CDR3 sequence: CASSLREAYEQYF. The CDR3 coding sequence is TGTGCCAGCTCACTGCGGGAGGCCTACGAGCAGTACTTC.